This T cell receptor (beta chain) emerged from a study of CD8 T cells in Susac syndrome. Random hexamers were used to reverse transcribe about 0.45 to 1 ug of RNA. A multiplex approach, immunoSEQ multiplex PCR, amplified TCR beta CDR3 across 54 Vbeta and 13 Jbeta. TCRdb analysed the immunoSEQ multiplex PCR reads with MiXCR anew, one entry per CDR3 protein. Counted here are 90,000 to 150,000 distinct CDR3 sequences, approximately 94% occurring once; the ten biggest clones make up approximately 0.089%. This clonotype has a handful of counts. Its antigen is not known. Its ends do not fully match the called genes, so a read error is possible. High-throughput TCR beta sequencing covered peripheral CD8+ and CD4+ T cells. TEMRA cells were FACS-enriched, with CD8+ and CD4+ T cells isolated negatively. Study results and limitations: The study conceded that its TCR sequencing and HLA analysis involved relatively few individuals.

The germline V gene has CDR1 LNHNV and CDR2 YYDKDF (reference sequence). CDR3 length equals 8 residues. The sequence derives from a human donor in good health. The V call is TRBV15, the J call TRBJ2-4; D ambiguous. Sequencing was carried out using CD4+ T cells from PBMCs. The CDR3 DNA is TGTGCCACCAGCAGAGCGCACTTC. This codes for CATSRAHF. Together with reference TRBV15 and TRBJ2-4, the CDR3 gives the full variable domain: DAMVIQNPRYQVTQFGKPVTLSCSQTLNHNVMYWYQQKSSQAPKLLFHYYDKDFNNEADTPDNFQSRRPNTSFCFLDIRSPGLGDTAMYLCATSRAHFGAGTRLSVL.